In its sample, the clone carrying this T cell receptor beta chain was seen once. Its target is not known. The Oncomine TCR Beta short-read assay sequenced DNA from cultured CD4+ T cells. TCRdb re-derived calls from the PCR reads in MiXCR, one entry per CDR3 protein. Found here are 15,000 to 20,000 distinct CDR3 sequences, roughly half of them singletons; the top ten hold around 11%. CDR1 SGHAT and CDR2 FQNNGV come from the germline V gene. There are 15 residues in the CDR3. Unmatched junction bases numbered 12, after V lost 4 bases and J lost 10 bases. The entry originates in a study of vaccination and CD4 T cells after COVID-19. Points from the study as a whole: The median SARS-CoV-2-reactive clonotype number increased from roughly 21 to 40, without statistical significance.

Noted treatment: approximately 10-day PBMC culture with coronavirus spike peptide pools or control peptides (ViraFEST assay). Under the ViraFEST approach, antigen-specific T cells were expanded with peptide pools and TCRs subsequently sequenced. Sample: CD4+ T cells from blood, cultured in vitro. The clonotype comes from a human donor who had recovered from COVID-19. The chain has TRBV11-2 and TRBJ2-3, with 9 bases identical to TRBD2. CDR3: CASSSGGGGQPAQYF. In nucleotides, the CDR3 is TGTGCCAGCAGCTCCGGCGGGGGGGGCCAGCCTGCGCAGTATTTT.